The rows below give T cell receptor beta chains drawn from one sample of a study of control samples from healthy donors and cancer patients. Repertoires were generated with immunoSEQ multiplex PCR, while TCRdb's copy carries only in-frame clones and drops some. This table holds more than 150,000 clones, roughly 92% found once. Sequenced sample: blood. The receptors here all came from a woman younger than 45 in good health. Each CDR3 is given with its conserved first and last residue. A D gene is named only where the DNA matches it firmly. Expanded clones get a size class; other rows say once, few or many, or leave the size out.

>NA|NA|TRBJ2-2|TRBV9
CASSATGELFF
TGTGCCAGCAGCGCTACCGGGGAGCTGTTTTTT
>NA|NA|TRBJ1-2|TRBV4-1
CASSPRDNYGYTF
TGCGCCAGCAGCCCCCGGGACAACTATGGCTACACCTTC
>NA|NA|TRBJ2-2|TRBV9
CASSALLTGELFF
TGTGCCAGCAGCGCCCTCCTCACCGGGGAGCTGTTTTTT
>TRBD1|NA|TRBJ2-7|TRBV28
CASSQTGRNEQYF
TGTGCCAGCAGCCAGACAGGGCGGAACGAGCAGTACTTC
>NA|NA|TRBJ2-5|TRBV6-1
CASSENRGRETQYF
TGTGCCAGCAGTGAAAACAGAGGGCGAGAGACCCAGTACTTC
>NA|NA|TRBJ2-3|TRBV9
CASSVGGVRTHPDTQYF
TGTGCCAGCAGCGTAGGAGGGGTGCGGACTCACCCAGATACGCAGTATTTT
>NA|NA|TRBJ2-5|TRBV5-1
CASSLSARGEETQYF
TGCGCCAGCAGCTTGAGTGCCAGGGGAGAAGAGACCCAGTACTTC
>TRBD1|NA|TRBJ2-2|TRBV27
CASSTGAYTGELFF
TGTGCCAGCAGTACAGGGGCCTACACCGGGGAGCTGTTTTTT
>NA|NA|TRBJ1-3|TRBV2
CASSEFGAAGNTIYF
TGTGCCAGCAGTGAATTCGGAGCTGCTGGAAACACCATATATTTT
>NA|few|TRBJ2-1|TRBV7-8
CASSVSPMDWGNEQFF
TGTGCCAGCAGCGTTTCCCCTATGGATTGGGGCAATGAGCAGTTCTTC
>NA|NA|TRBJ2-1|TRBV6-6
CASSSIYRSDEQFF
TGTGCCAGCAGTTCAATATACAGGAGCGATGAGCAGTTCTTC
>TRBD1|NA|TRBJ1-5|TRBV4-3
CASSLNRGGNQPQHF
TGCGCCAGCAGCCTGAACAGGGGCGGCAATCAGCCCCAGCATTTT
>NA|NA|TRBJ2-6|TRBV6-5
CASPASSGANVLTF
TGTGCCAGCCCCGCCAGCTCTGGGGCCAACGTCCTGACTTTC
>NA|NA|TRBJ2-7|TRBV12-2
CASRSWWGWGHHYEQYF
TGTGCAAGTCGCTCATGGTGGGGTTGGGGCCACCACTACGAGCAGTACTTC
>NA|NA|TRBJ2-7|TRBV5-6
CASSLDQTDSYEQYF
TGTGCCAGCAGCCTCGATCAGACAGACTCCTACGAGCAGTACTTC
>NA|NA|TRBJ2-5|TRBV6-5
CASRDLLGGAETQYF
TGTGCCAGCAGGGACCTCTTGGGGGGCGCGGAGACCCAGTACTTC
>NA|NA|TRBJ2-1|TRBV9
CASSVQGGNIYNEQFF
TGTGCCAGCAGCGTCCAGGGGGGGAATATCTACAATGAGCAGTTCTTC
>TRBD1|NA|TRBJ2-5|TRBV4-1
CASSQDWQGAKTQYF
TGCGCCAGCAGCCAAGATTGGCAGGGGGCAAAGACCCAGTACTTC
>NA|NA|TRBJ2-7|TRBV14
CASSQDPGSYEQYF
TGTGCCAGCAGCCAAGACCCAGGGTCCTACGAGCAGTACTTC
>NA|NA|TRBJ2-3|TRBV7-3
CASSPDGTSTDTQYF
TGTGCCAGCAGCCCGGACGGAACTAGCACAGATACGCAGTATTTT
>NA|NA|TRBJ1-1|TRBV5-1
CASSFRSDGEAFF
TGCGCCAGCAGCTTTCGTTCGGATGGGGAAGCTTTCTTT
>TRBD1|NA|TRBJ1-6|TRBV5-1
CASSPDTGTGSSKAAPLHF
TGCGCCAGCAGCCCCGATACCGGGACAGGGTCGTCTAAGGCGGCACCCCTCCACTTT
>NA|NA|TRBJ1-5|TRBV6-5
CASSPDTSNQPQHF
TGTGCCAGCAGTCCGGACACCAGCAATCAGCCCCAGCATTTT
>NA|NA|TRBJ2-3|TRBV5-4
CASRPGRTSTDTQYF
TGTGCCAGCAGACCGGGACGAACTAGCACAGATACGCAGTATTTT
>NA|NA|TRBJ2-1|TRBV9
CASSSTEGGGNEQFF
TGTGCCAGCAGCTCCACGGAGGGAGGGGGGAATGAGCAGTTCTTC